The sequence of this TCR beta chain was determined in a study of CD4+ T cells in melanoma (dated by TCRdb to 2022 to 2024). Regarding the complete study: The study examined neoantigen-specific CD4+ T cells in human melanoma. Broader findings and caveats from the paper: Neoantigen-specific CD4+ T cells were reported to be correlated with the function of CD8+ T cells, macrophages and B cells. According to the report, neoantigen-specific CD4+ T cells in melanoma displayed diverse differentiation states.

The donors were melanoma patients. This clone appeared once. This receptor's antigen is unknown. Base qualities are not recorded, but no much larger clone differs from it by a single base. Other nucleotide sequences from this sample produce the same CDR3. The library was made by the immunoSEQ multiplex PCR assay. Imported from immuneACCESS, the table was reduced by TCRdb to in-frame sequences with V and J called. These copies leave out some clones; in studies compared against another copy, an unresolved V gene accounts for under half, and the cause of the remainder is not known. This sample holds about 140,000 clones; 80% to 95% were observed only once. Of the sample, 1.5% to 1.9% is held by the ten largest clones. CDR1 and CDR2 are drawn from the germline V gene: SGHRS, YFSETQ. The CDR3 covers 14 residues, taking in both the cysteine and the phenylalanine. Only CDR3 DNA remains: 42 bases, in frame from the first base. V lost 1 base and J lost 6 bases, and the count of bases not matched to a germline gene is 0.

The TCR originated in a human donor with melanoma. This chain is built from TRBV5-1 and TRBJ2-3, and 12 bases in between align with TRBD2. At the DNA level, the sequence is TGCGCCAGCAGCTTGACTAGCGGGGGGGATACGCAGTATTTT. This translates into CASSLTSGGDTQYF.